Described below is a single T cell receptor (beta chain) sequence and its context. The V gene lost 2 bases and the J gene lost 7 bases, with 14 bases spanning the gap. The CDR3 sequence is 15 residues long. Germline CDR1 and CDR2: MNHNS and SASEGT. The data stem from a study of immune characterization of retroperitoneal liposarcoma. TCRdb passed the PCR reads through MiXCR, listing each CDR3 protein once. Seen here are 8,500 or so distinct CDR3 sequences, under 50% observed once, and the top ten hold under 15%. The specimen sequenced was tumor tissue. V usage is TRBV6-1 and J usage is TRBJ2-2; tentative D call: TRBD2 (5 bases). The origin of this receptor is a male donor with retroperitoneal liposarcoma. The CDR3: CASSEIRGSHGELFF. The CDR3 region has the DNA TGTGCCAGCAGTGAAATTCGGGGTTCCCACGGGGAGCTGTTTTTT.